Listed below are T cell receptor beta chains from one sample, sequenced in a study of metastatic and nonmetastatic thyroid tumors. TCRdb recomputed clones from the PCR reads via MiXCR. The data contain 30,000 to 40,000 clones, 35% of them singletons. Sequencing was carried out using tumor tissue. The receptors stem from a female donor with papillary thyroid cancer or a benign thyroid nodule (not recorded which). Some clones in this sample may be carry-over from other donors' samples. Each CDR3 is given with its conserved first and last residue. D genes are given only for firm matches. Size is omitted from some rows. Given values are once, few, many or a class for expanded clones.

D gene	V gene	clone size	J gene	CDR3 DNA	CDR3 protein
TRBD1	TRBV6-2/TRBV6-3	few	TRBJ2-1	TGTGCCAGCAGTGGTCCAGGGGGCAATGAGCAGTTCTTC	CASSGPGGNEQFF
TRBD2	TRBV20-1	.	TRBJ2-7	TGCAGTGCTAGGCCCGGGGATAGGACTAGCGTGGCCTACGAGCAGTACTTC	CSARPGDRTSVAYEQYF
.	TRBV20-1	.	TRBJ2-7	TGCAGTGCTAGAGATTCGGGTGGGCTGGGCGAGCAGTACTTC	CSARDSGGLGEQYF
TRBD1	TRBV19	few	TRBJ2-7	TGTGCCAGTAGTCGGTATGGGCAGGGGGCCTACGAGCAGTACTTC	CASSRYGQGAYEQYF
.	TRBV12-3/TRBV12-4	.	TRBJ2-3	TGTGCCAGCAGTTTAGAGGGGGGTGGTACGCAGTATTTT	CASSLEGGGTQYF
TRBD2	TRBV28	.	TRBJ2-2	TGTGCCAGTAGTATGGGGGGGGGCACCGGGGAGCTGTTTTTT	CASSMGGGTGELFF
.	TRBV20-1	.	TRBJ2-2	TGCAGTGCTCTACTTGGACGCTTGAACACCGGGGAGCTGTTTTTT	CSALLGRLNTGELFF
.	TRBV6-1	.	TRBJ2-1	TGTGCCAGCCTCCTCGGGCGTGCAGGGGAGCAGTTCTTC	CASLLGRAGEQFF
TRBD1	TRBV20-1	.	TRBJ1-2	TGCAGTGCTAGGCCGGGACAGTACTATGGCTACACCTTC	CSARPGQYYGYTF
.	TRBV6-1	.	TRBJ2-7	TGTGCCAGCAGTGAAAATTTGGAAGCCTACGAGCAGTACTTC	CASSENLEAYEQYF
.	TRBV11-2	.	TRBJ2-7	TGTGCCAGCAGCTTAGTTAGAGGGCAGGGGCGGCATTCGGTCGAGCAGTACTTC	CASSLVRGQGRHSVEQYF
.	TRBV6-1	.	TRBJ2-2	TGTGCCAGCAGTCAATCCGGGGACACCGGGGAGCTGTTTTTT	CASSQSGDTGELFF
.	TRBV3-1	.	TRBJ2-2	TGTGCCAGCAGCCAACAGCGGGTGGAAACCGGGGAGCTGTTTTTT	CASSQQRVETGELFF
.	TRBV12-3/TRBV12-4	few	TRBJ2-5	TGTGCCAGCAGGCCGACAAGGATCTCAGAGACCCAGTACTTC	CASRPTRISETQYF
.	TRBV28	many	TRBJ2-1	TGTGCCAGCACCCAGGGTTATTCCTACAATGAGCAGTTCTTC	CASTQGYSYNEQFF
.	TRBV20-1	.	TRBJ2-2	TGCAGTGCTAGAGAATGGGGCACCGGGGAGCTGTTTTTT	CSAREWGTGELFF
TRBD1	TRBV27	few	TRBJ1-2	TGTGCCAGCCGATCGGGCGGCAGGGGGTTCTATGGCTACACCTTC	CASRSGGRGFYGYTF
.	TRBV6-2/TRBV6-3	.	TRBJ1-2	TGTGCCAGCAGAGAAGGGACGTCACGGTCGGGCTACACCTTC	CASREGTSRSGYTF
TRBD1	TRBV7-9	few	TRBJ1-3	TGTGCCAGCAGTCCGGGACAGGGGAAATTCGCCATATATTTT	CASSPGQGKFAIYF
TRBD2	TRBV27	.	TRBJ2-1	TGTGCCAGCAGTTCCCCTAATGGAGGAGCGGGAGAACGCTACAATGAGCAGTTCTTC	CASSSPNGGAGERYNEQFF
.	TRBV7-9	.	TRBJ1-1	TGTGCCAGCAGCTTAGATGGGGTTGAAGCTTTCTTT	CASSLDGVEAFF
.	TRBV28	many	TRBJ2-7	TGTGCCATCGGTGAGGACGGCAGCGACGTGAACGAGCAGTACTTC	CAIGEDGSDVNEQYF
.	TRBV30	.	TRBJ1-1	TGTGCCTGGAGTATCTACCCCAACACTGAAGCTTTCTTT	CAWSIYPNTEAFF
.	TRBV30	.	TRBJ1-4	TGTGCCTGGTCAGGATTGTCTAATGAAAAACTGTTTTTT	CAWSGLSNEKLFF
.	TRBV6-1	few	TRBJ2-7	TGTGCCAGCAGTCACGGGGACGAGCAGTACTTC	CASSHGDEQYF
.	TRBV20-1	.	TRBJ2-2	TGCAGTGCCACTAGGAGGGCGAACACCGGGGAGCTGTTTTTT	CSATRRANTGELFF
TRBD1	TRBV27	.	TRBJ1-2	TGTGCCAGCAGTCGACAGGGGCACTATGGCTACACCTTC	CASSRQGHYGYTF
.	TRBV29-1	.	TRBJ2-7	TGCAGCGTCTCGACGGGACTCTACGAGCAGTACTTC	CSVSTGLYEQYF
TRBD1	TRBV10-3	few	TRBJ2-1	TGTGCCATCAGCGACAAGGACAGGGGGAAGGGGGAAAATGAGCAGTTCTTC	CAISDKDRGKGENEQFF
TRBD2	TRBV20-1	medium-sized	TRBJ2-3	TGCAGTGCTGGCGGGACTAGCGGAAATGGTCGGGATACGCAGTATTTT	CSAGGTSGNGRDTQYF
.	TRBV7-2	.	TRBJ2-7	TGTGCCAGCAGCATAGGGGGACCCTACGAGCAGTACTTC	CASSIGGPYEQYF
TRBD2	TRBV20-1	.	TRBJ2-1	TGCAGTGCTAGAGGCCCTGGGACTAGCGGGACCCATGAGCAGTTCTTC	CSARGPGTSGTHEQFF
.	TRBV11-2	.	TRBJ2-1	TGTGCCAGCAGCTTTGGGTGCGGTTCTTACAATGAGCAGTTCTTC	CASSFGCGSYNEQFF
TRBD2	TRBV12-5	.	TRBJ2-2	TGTGCTAGTGGTTTGCCTACACCGGGACTAGCGGGAAAGGTCGGCACCGGGGAGCTGTTTTTT	CASGLPTPGLAGKVGTGELFF
.	TRBV27	few	TRBJ1-6	TGTGCCAGCAGTTTATCGTACGGGTTAGGATCACCCCTCCACTTT	CASSLSYGLGSPLHF
TRBD2	TRBV4-2	.	TRBJ2-7	TGTGCCAGCAGCCAAGTGACTAGCGGGGCACCCGAGCAGTACTTC	CASSQVTSGAPEQYF
TRBD1	TRBV30	.	TRBJ2-2	TGTGCCTGGAAGGGGACAGGTAACACCGGGGAGCTGTTTTTT	CAWKGTGNTGELFF
.	TRBV11-3	.	TRBJ2-7	TGTGCCAGCAGCACTGGGACCACAAGCAGCGAAACGGAGCAGTACTTC	CASSTGTTSSETEQYF
TRBD2	TRBV2	.	TRBJ2-1	TGTGCCAGCAGTGAAGTAGCGGGAGTGATCTACAATGAGCAGTTCTTC	CASSEVAGVIYNEQFF
.	TRBV4-1	once	TRBJ2-7	TGCGCCAGCAGCCAAGGGTGGTTGTACGAGCAGTACTTC	CASSQGWLYEQYF
.	TRBV6-1	few	TRBJ1-5	TGTGCCAGCAGTGAACTAGGACAGCCCCAGCATTTT	CASSELGQPQHF
.	TRBV7-9	many	TRBJ2-2	TGTGCCAGCAGCTACAGGGTTGTGGAAGGGGAGCTGTTTTTT	CASSYRVVEGELFF
.	TRBV28	few	TRBJ1-2	TGTGCCAGCAGTTTAAGGTTTCGCTACACCTTC	CASSLRFRYTF
TRBD1	TRBV27	.	TRBJ1-2	TGTGCCAGCAGTTTAACCTCGCAGGGGGCGGGTGGCTACACCTTC	CASSLTSQGAGGYTF
TRBD2	TRBV7-8	.	TRBJ2-7	TGTGCCAGCAAGCGGGGGGATGGTGAGCAGTACTTC	CASKRGDGEQYF
.	TRBV6-1	few	TRBJ1-2	TGTGCCAGCAGTGAGCGGGCCCACGGGGGCTACACCTTC	CASSERAHGGYTF
TRBD2	TRBV6-2/TRBV6-3	.	TRBJ2-1	TGTGCCAGCAGTTCCCCCGGGACTAGGATGGATGAGCAGTTCTTC	CASSSPGTRMDEQFF
.	TRBV27	.	TRBJ1-2	TGTGCCAGCAGTTTACGAGGGGCTAACTATGGCTACACCTTC	CASSLRGANYGYTF